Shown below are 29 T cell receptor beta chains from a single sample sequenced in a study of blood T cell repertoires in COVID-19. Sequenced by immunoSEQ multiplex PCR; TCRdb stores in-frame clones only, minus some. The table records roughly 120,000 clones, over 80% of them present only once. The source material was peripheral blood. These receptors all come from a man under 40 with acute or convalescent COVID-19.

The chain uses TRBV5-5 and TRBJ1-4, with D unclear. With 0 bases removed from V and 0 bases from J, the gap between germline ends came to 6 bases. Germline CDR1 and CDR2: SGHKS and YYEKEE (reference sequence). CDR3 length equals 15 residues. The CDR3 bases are TGTGCCAGCAGCTTGGGAGGAGCAACTAATGAAAAACTGTTTTTT. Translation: CASSLGGATNEKLFF.

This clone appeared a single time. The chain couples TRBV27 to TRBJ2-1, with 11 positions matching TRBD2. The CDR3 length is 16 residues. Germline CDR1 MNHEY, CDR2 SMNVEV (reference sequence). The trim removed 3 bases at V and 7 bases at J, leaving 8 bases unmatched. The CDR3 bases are TGTGCCAGCAGTTTCCTAGCGGGAGGATCGGCAAATGAGCAGTTCTTC. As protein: CASSFLAGGSANEQFF.

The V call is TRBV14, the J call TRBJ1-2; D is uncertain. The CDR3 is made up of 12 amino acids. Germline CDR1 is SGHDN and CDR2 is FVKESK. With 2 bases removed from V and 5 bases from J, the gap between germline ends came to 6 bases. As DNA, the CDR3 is TGTGCCAGCAGCCAACGACTATATGGCTACACCTTC. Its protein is CASSQRLYGYTF. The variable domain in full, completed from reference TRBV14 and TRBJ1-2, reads EAGVTQFPSHSVIEKGQTVTLRCDPISGHDNLYWYRRVMGKEIKFLLHFVKESKQDESGMPNNRFLAERTGGTYSTLKVQPAELEDSGVYFCASSQRLYGYTFGSGTRLTVV.

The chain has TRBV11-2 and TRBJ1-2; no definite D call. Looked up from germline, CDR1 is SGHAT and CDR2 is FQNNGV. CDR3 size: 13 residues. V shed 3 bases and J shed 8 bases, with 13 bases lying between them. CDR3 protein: CASSFVTASGYTF. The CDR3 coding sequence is TGTGCCAGCAGCTTCGTCACCGCAAGCGGCTACACCTTC.

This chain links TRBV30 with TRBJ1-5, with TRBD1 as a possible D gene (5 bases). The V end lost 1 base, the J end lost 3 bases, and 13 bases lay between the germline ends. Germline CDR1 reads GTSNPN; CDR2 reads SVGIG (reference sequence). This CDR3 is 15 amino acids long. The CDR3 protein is CAWSAGQSSNQPQHF. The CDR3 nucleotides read TGTGCCTGGAGTGCAGGGCAGTCTTCCAATCAGCCCCAGCATTTT.

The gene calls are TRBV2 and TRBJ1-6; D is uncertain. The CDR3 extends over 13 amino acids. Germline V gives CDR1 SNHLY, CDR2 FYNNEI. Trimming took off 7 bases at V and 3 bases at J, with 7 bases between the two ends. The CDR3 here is CASITNYNSPLHF. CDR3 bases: TGTGCCAGCATTACAAACTATAATTCACCCCTCCACTTT.

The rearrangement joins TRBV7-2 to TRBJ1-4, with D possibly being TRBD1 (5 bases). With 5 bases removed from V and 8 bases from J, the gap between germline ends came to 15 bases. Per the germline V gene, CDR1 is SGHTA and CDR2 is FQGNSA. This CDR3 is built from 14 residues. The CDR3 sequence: CASSPLQVGEKLFF. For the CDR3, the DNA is TGTGCCAGCAGCCCGCTACAGGTTGGCGAAAAACTGTTTTTT.

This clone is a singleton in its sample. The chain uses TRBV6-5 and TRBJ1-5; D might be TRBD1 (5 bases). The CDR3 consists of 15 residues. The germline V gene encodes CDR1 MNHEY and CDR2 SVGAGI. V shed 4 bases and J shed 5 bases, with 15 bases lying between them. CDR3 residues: CASSSGARGYQPQHF. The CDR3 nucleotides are TGTGCCAGCAGTTCAGGCGCAAGGGGCTATCAGCCCCAGCATTTT.

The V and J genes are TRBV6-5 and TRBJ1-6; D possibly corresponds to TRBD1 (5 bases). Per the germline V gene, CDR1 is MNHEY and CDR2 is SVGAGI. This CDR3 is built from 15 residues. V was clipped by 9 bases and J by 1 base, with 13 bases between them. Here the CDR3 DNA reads TGTGCCAGTAACACCGGGGGATCCTATAATTCACCCCTCCACTTT. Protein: CASNTGGSYNSPLHF.

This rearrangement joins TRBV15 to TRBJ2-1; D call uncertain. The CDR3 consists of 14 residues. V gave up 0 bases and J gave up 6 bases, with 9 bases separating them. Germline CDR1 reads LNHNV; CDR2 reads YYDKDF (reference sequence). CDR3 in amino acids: CATSRDNTINEQFF. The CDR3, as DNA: TGTGCCACCAGCAGAGATAACACCATCAATGAGCAGTTCTTC.

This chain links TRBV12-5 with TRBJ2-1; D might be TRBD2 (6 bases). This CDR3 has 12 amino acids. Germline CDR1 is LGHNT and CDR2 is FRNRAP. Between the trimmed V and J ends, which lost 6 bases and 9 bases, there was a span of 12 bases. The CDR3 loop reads CASGPPEGEQFF. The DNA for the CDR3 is TGTGCTAGTGGACCCCCGGAGGGTGAGCAGTTCTTC.

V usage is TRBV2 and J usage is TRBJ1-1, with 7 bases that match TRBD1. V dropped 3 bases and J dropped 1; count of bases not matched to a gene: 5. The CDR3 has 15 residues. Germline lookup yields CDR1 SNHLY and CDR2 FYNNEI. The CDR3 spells CASSDLGQQNTEAFF. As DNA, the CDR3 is TGTGCCAGCAGTGATTTGGGACAGCAGAACACTGAAGCTTTCTTT.

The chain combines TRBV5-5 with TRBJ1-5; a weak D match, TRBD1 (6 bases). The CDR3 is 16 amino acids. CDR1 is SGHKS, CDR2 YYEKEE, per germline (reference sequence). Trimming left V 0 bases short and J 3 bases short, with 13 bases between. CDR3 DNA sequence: TGTGCCAGCAGCTTGGGAGAGACAGGCCTCAATCAGCCCCAGCATTTT. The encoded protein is CASSLGETGLNQPQHF.

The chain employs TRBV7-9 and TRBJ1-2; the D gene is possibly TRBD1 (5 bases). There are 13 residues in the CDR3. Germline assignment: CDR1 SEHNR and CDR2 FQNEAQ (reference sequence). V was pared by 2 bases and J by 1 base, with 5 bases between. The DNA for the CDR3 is TGTGCCAGCAGCTTACAGGGTAACTATGGCTACACCTTC. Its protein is CASSLQGNYGYTF.

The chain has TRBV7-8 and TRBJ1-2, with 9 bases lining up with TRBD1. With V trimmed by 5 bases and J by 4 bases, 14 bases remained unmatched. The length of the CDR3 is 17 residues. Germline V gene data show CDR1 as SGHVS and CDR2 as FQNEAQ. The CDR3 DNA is TGTGCCAGCAGCAAAGACGCCGGACAGGGGTTCGCCTATGGCTACACCTTC. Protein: CASSKDAGQGFAYGYTF. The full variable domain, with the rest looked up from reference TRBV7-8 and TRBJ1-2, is GAGVSQSPRYKVAKRGQDVALRCDPISGHVSLFWYQQALGQGPEFLTYFQNEAQLDKSGLPSDRFFAERPEGSVSTLKIQRTQQEDSAVYLCASSKDAGQGFAYGYTFGSGTRLTVV.

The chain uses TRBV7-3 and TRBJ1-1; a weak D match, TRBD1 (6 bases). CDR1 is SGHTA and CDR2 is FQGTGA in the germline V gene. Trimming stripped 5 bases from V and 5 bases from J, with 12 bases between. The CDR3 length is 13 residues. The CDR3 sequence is CASSPRGGTEAFF. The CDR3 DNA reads TGTGCCAGCAGCCCAAGGGGGGGAACTGAAGCTTTCTTT.

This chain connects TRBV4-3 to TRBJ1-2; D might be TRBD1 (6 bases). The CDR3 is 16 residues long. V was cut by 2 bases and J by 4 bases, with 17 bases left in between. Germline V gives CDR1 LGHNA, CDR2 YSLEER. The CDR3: CASSQPGSRGTYGYTF. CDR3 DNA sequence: TGCGCCAGCAGCCAACCTGGAAGCAGGGGTACCTATGGCTACACCTTC.

CDR3 in amino acids: CASSLRQQGAWETQYF. The CDR3 DNA sequence: TGTGCCAGCAGCTTAAGGCAACAGGGGGCCTGGGAGACCCAGTACTTC. The chain is built from TRBV7-9 and TRBJ2-5, with TRBD1 identical over 9 bases. The CDR3 loop spans 16 amino acids. Germline values: CDR1 SEHNR, CDR2 FQNEAQ (reference sequence). V gave up 2 bases and J gave up 5 bases; unmatched junction bases: 9.

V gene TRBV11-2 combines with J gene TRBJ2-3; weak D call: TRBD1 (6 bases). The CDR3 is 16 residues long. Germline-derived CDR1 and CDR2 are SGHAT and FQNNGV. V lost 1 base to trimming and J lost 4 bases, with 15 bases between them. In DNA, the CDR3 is TGTGCCAGCAGCTTAGTGGGGGCAGGGGTGGCAGATACGCAGTATTTT. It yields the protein CASSLVGAGVADTQYF.

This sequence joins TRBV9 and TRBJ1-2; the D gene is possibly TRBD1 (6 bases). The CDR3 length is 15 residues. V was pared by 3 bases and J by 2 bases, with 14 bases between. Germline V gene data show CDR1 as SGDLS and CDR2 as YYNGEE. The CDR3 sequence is CASSGHGRGNYGYTF. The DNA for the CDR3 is TGTGCCAGCAGCGGCCATGGCAGGGGAAACTATGGCTACACCTTC.

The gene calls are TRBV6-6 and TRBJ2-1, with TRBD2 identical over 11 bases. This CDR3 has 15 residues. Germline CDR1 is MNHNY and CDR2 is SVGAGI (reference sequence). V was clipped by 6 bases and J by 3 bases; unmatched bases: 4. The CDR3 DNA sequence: TGTGCCAGCAGCCTCACTAGCGGGGGCTACAATGAGCAGTTCTTC. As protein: CASSLTSGGYNEQFF.

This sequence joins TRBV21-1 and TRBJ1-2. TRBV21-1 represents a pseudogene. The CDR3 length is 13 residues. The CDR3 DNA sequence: TGTGCCAGCAACTCCCAAGCCGGGGTTGGCTACACCTTC. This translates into CASNSQAGVGYTF.

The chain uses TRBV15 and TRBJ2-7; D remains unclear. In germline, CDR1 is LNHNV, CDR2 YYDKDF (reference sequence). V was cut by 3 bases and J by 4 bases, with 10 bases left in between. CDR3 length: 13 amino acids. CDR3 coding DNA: TGTGCCACCAGCAGTTTCACCCTATACGAGCAGTACGTC. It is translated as CATSSFTLYEQYV.

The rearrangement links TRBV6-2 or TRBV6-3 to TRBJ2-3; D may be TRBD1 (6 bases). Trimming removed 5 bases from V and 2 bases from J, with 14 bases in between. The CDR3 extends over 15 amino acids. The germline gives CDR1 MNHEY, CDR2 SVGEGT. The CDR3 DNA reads TGTGCCAGCAGTAGAGGGGGACAACCCACAGATACGCAGTATTTT. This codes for CASSRGGQPTDTQYF.

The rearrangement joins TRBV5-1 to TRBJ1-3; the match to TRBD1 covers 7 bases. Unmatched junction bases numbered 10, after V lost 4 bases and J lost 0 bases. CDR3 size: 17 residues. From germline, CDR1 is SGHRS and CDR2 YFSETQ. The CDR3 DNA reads TGCGCCAGCAGCCCGGGACAGCAAATTTACTCTGGAAACACCATATATTTT. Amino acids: CASSPGQQIYSGNTIYF.

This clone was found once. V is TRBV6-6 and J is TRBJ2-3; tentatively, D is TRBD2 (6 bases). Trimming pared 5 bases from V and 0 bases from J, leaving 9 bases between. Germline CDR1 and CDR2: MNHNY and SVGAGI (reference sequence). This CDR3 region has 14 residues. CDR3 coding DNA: TGTGCCAGCAGTGTAGCGGATAGCACAGATACGCAGTATTTT. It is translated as CASSVADSTDTQYF.

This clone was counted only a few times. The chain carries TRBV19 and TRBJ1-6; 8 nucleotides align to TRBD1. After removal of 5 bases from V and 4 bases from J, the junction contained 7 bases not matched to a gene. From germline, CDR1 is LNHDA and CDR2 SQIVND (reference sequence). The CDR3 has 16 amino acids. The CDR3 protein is CASSYDRGAYNSPLHF. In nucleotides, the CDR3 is TGTGCCAGTAGTTACGACAGGGGAGCTTATAATTCACCCCTCCACTTT.

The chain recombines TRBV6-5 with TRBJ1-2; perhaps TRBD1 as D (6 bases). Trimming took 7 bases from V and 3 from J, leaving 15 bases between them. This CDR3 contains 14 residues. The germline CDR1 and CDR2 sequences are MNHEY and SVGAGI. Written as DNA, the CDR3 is TGTGCCAGCAACGAACAGGGTCGAGACTATGGCTACACCTTC. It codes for CASNEQGRDYGYTF.

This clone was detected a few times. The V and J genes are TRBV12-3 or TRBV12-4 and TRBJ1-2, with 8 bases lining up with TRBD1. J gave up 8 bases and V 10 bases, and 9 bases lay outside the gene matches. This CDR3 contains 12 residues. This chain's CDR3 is CATRQGRTGYTF. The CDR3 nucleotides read TGTGCCACCAGACAGGGGCGGACGGGCTACACCTTC.